The present T cell receptor (beta chain) was sequenced within a study of CD8 T cells in Susac syndrome. The CDR3 has 13 residues. Trimming pared 1 base from V and 2 bases from J, leaving 6 bases between. CDR1 MGHDK and CDR2 SYGVNS come from the germline V gene. About 0.45 to 1 ug RNA was reverse transcribed with random hexamers. An immunoSEQ multiplex PCR amplified TCR beta CDR3 over 54 Vbeta and 13 Jbeta. TCRdb reprocessed the immunoSEQ multiplex PCR reads with MiXCR, giving one entry per CDR3 protein. Of under 95,000 distinct CDR3 sequences in the sample, roughly 94% are singletons; the top ten hold about 0.29%.

The receptor's source is a human donor with Susac syndrome. This chain connects TRBV25-1 to TRBJ2-7; D is unclear. The specimen sequenced was CD4+ T cells from PBMCs. This chain's CDR3 is CASSESGAYEQYF. The CDR3 nucleotides are TGTGCCAGCAGTGAATCTGGGGCCTACGAGCAGTACTTC.